This T cell receptor (beta chain) was sequenced in a study of T cell responses to AZD1222 COVID-19 vaccine. Study results and caveats: CD4 TCRs linked to vaccination spanned spike, dominating at 160-218 and 743-854. Donors were largely white British and mainly female; clonal diversity was possibly underestimated. With two AZD1222 doses given, Spike-specific TCR breadth and depth both rose.

In the case of this clone: As yet, its antigen is unknown.

Measured with immunoSEQ multiplex PCR; TCRdb has only the in-frame clones, and not every one. The repertoire includes around 110,000 clones, around nine tenths of them detected once, and about 1.4% sits in the top ten. CDR3 size: 12 residues. V lost 2 bases to trimming and J lost 4 bases, with 5 bases between them. Germline assignment: CDR1 SGHDT and CDR2 YYEEEE. Timing groups of about 4 and about 12 weeks for second doses were pooled. The specimen was peripheral blood, collected 28 days after the second AZD1222 dose. The receptor's source is an adult who received the AZD1222 COVID-19 vaccine. The chain joins TRBV5-6 to TRBJ2-3; no clear D gene. As DNA, the CDR3 is TGTGCCAGCAGCTTAATAGCAGATACGCAGTATTTT. This codes for CASSLIADTQYF. The variable domain in full, completed from reference TRBV5-6 and TRBJ2-3, reads DAGVTQSPTHLIKTRGQQVTLRCSPKSGHDTVSWYQQALGQGPQFIFQYYEEEERQRGNFPDRFSGHQFPNYSSELNVNALLLGDSALYLCASSLIADTQYFGPGTRLTVL.